These 27 T cell receptor beta chains were all obtained from the same sample, sequenced in a study of CD8+CD57+ T cells in acquired aplastic anemia. Profiles of TCR beta VDJ and CDR3 were generated from a genomic DNA template. TCRdb itself ran the reads through MiXCR, one entry per CDR3 protein. The table includes 120,000 or so distinct CDR3 sequences, over 30% detected once. An expansion of CD8+CD57+ cells by flow cytometry had been shown in patients chosen for sequencing. Sequenced: sorted CD4+, CD8+, or CD8+CD57+ T cells (not recorded which) from PBMCs. Receptors were obtained from a human donor with aplastic anemia.

The rearrangement uses TRBV20-1 and TRBJ1-5; TRBD1 might be the D (6 bases). In germline, CDR1 is DFQATT, CDR2 SNEGSKA (reference sequence). Trimming shortened V by 2 bases and J by 4 bases, and 9 bases separated the two germline ends. This CDR3 contains 13 residues. CDR3: CSARPDRNQPQHF. Written as DNA, the CDR3 is TGCAGTGCTAGACCCGACAGGAATCAGCCCCAGCATTTT.

This clonotype came up many times. J is TRBJ2-5 and V is TRBV5-1, with TRBD1 matching over 9 bases. The CDR3 has 15 amino acids. Germline V gives CDR1 SGHRS, CDR2 YFSETQ. V lost 0 bases to trimming and J lost 4 bases; unmatched junction nucleotides: 4. The CDR3: CASSLVQTGGETQYF. The CDR3 DNA follows: TGCGCCAGCAGCTTGGTTCAGACAGGGGGAGAGACCCAGTACTTC.

A few counts support this clonotype. The junction shows a germline mismatch at one end, possibly a read error. The CDR3 is CASRQARTGLSGNTIYF. As DNA, the CDR3 is TGTGCCAGCAGGCAGGCTCGGACAGGGCTCTCTGGAAACACCATATACTTT. The rearrangement uses TRBV6-1 and TRBJ1-3; 8 nucleotides align to TRBD1. Germline V gene sequence: CDR1 MNHNS, CDR2 SASEGT. This CDR3 contains 17 residues.

The chain has TRBV12-3 or TRBV12-4 and TRBJ2-4; 8 nucleotides line up with TRBD2. V was clipped by 0 bases and J by 8 bases; unmatched bases: 0. This CDR3 has 13 residues. The CDR3 spells CASSLASGDIQYF. CDR3 nucleotide sequence: TGTGCCAGCAGTTTAGCTAGCGGGGACATTCAGTACTTC.

This clonotype was recorded at least ten times. The gene calls are TRBV7-2 and TRBJ2-3; the match to TRBD1 covers 7 bases. CDR3 length equals 15 residues. CDR1 and CDR2 from the germline V gene are SGHTA and FQGNSA. The trim removed 1 base at V and 1 base at J, leaving 2 bases unmatched. For the CDR3, the DNA is TGTGCCAGCAGCTTAGTCGGACAGGGCACAGATACGCAGTATTTT. This encodes CASSLVGQGTDTQYF.

The table lists this clonotype with many counts. This chain uses TRBV5-4 with TRBJ1-1; 7 positions agree with TRBD1. Germline CDR1 is SGHNT and CDR2 is YYREEE (reference sequence). V lost 4 bases and J lost 1; bases outside the gene matches: 1. There are 13 residues in the CDR3. CDR3 bases: TGTGCCAGCAGCCGGGACAGGAACACTGAAGCTTTCTTT. Protein sequence: CASSRDRNTEAFF.

The table lists this clonotype with many counts. This chain joins TRBV6-2 or TRBV6-3 and TRBJ2-3; D uncertain. Trimming left V 5 bases short and J 2 bases short, with 17 bases between. The V gene's germline CDR1 is MNHEY and CDR2 SVGEGT. The CDR3 has 16 amino acids. The CDR3 here is CASSPERAPLTDTQYF. CDR3 DNA sequence: TGTGCCAGCAGTCCCGAACGGGCCCCACTCACAGATACGCAGTATTTT.

Regarding this clonotype: A read error may explain this, as a much larger clone is one base away. Because the CDR3 is missing its conserved closing phenylalanine or tryptophan, this is likely a read error. The rearrangement uses TRBV9 and TRBJ1-3; D is possibly TRBD1 (5 bases). V lost 4 bases and J lost 2, with 13 bases in between. The CDR3 sequence is 15 residues long. CDR1 is SGDLS and CDR2 is YYNGEE in the germline V gene. The CDR3 region has the DNA TGTGCCAGCAGCCCCGGGACTAGGGCTGGAAACACCATATATTCT. Its protein is CASSPGTRAGNTIYS.

In DNA form, the CDR3 reads TGCAGCGCCCCCGGGTCGAGGGACAGTGATGAGCAGTTCTTC. The encoded protein is CSAPGSRDSDEQFF. The chain has TRBV29-1 and TRBJ2-1, with TRBD1 matching 7 bases. Germline loops: CDR1 SQVTM, CDR2 ANQGSEA. The CDR3 covers 14 residues. Germline trimming cut 7 bases from V and 8 bases from J; bases unmatched to any gene: 14.

Comment on this clonotype: This may come from a read error, since a much larger clone is one base off. This chain links TRBV6-1 with TRBJ2-7; D unresolved. Trimming shortened V by 7 bases and J by 2 bases, and 15 bases separated the two germline ends. CDR3 length equals 14 residues. Germline V gene lookup returns CDR1 MNHNS and CDR2 SASEGT. The DNA for the CDR3 is TGTGCCAGCACCGCAGCCCTGAGCCCCTACGAGCAGTACTTC. Translated, it gives CASTAALSPYEQYF.

This clonotype was detected only a few times. V usage is TRBV28 and J usage is TRBJ1-1; 8 nucleotides agree with TRBD1. The trim removed 2 bases at V and 3 bases at J, leaving 2 bases unmatched. Germline V lookup: CDR1 MDHEN, CDR2 SYDVKM. This CDR3 region has 14 residues. The CDR3 sequence: CASSLGGQDTEAFF. The DNA for the CDR3 is TGTGCCAGCAGTTTAGGGGGACAGGACACTGAAGCTTTCTTT. The full variable domain, with the rest looked up from reference TRBV28 and TRBJ1-1, is DVKVTQSSRYLVKRTGEKVFLECVQDMDHENMFWYRQDPGLGLRLIYFSYDVKMKEKGDIPEGYSVSREKKERFSLILESASTNQTSMYLCASSLGGQDTEAFFGQGTRLTVV.

Note on this clonotype: A read error may explain this, as a much larger clone is one base away. V gene TRBV5-6 combines with J gene TRBJ1-5, with TRBD1 matching 8 bases. This CDR3 has 16 amino acids. The germline V gene has CDR1 SGHDT and CDR2 YYEEEE. In nucleotides, the CDR3 is TGTGCCAGCATCTTGGGGGCTGGGACAGGCTTCCAGCCCCAGCATTTT. It codes for CASILGAGTGFQPQHF.

This clonotype was observed many times. The chain joins TRBV29-1 to TRBJ1-2; 8 nucleotides agree with TRBD1. The CDR3 runs to 14 residues. Trimming cost V 1 base and J 3 bases; bases outside gene matches: 4. Germline V CDR1 and CDR2: SQVTM, ANQGSEA. CDR3 DNA sequence: TGCAGCGTTGAAGTGCGGGACAGGTACTATGGCTACACCTTC. Its translation: CSVEVRDRYYGYTF.

This clonotype came up many times. This chain connects TRBV5-1 to TRBJ1-6; D ambiguous. This CDR3 is built from 15 residues. Germline V gives CDR1 SGHRS, CDR2 YFSETQ. Trimming removed 5 bases at V and 2 bases at J, with 11 bases between. In DNA form, the CDR3 reads TGCGCCAGCAGTCCCGGGTCGCCCTATAATTCACCCCTCCACTTT. Its translation: CASSPGSPYNSPLHF.

This clonotype was recorded only once. Possible read error: a much larger clone is one base away. This chain uses TRBV10-3 with TRBJ2-5; 7 bases are shared with TRBD2. CDR1 is ENHRY, CDR2 SYGVKD, per germline. This CDR3 comprises 13 residues. CDR3 sequence reads: CASSGGGGETRYF. The CDR3 bases are TGTGCCAGCAGTGGTGGCGGGGGAGAGACCCGGTACTTC.

The rearrangement joins TRBV24-1 to TRBJ2-1; tentative D call: TRBD2 (5 bases). The V and J ends lost 6 bases and 6 bases respectively, with 11 bases between them. Germline values: CDR1 KGHDR, CDR2 SFDVKD. This CDR3 region has 13 residues. DNA for the CDR3: TGTGCCACCAGTAGAGGACGGGGCAATGAGCAGTTCTTC. It specifies CATSRGRGNEQFF.

This clonotype was detected ten times or more. V and J are TRBV11-3 and TRBJ1-6; no reliable D call. Germline V gene sequence: CDR1 SGHNT, CDR2 YENEEA. The ends were cut back, 3 bases at V and 4 bases at J, with 7 bases in the middle. This CDR3 spans 14 amino acids. The CDR3 spells CASSLGTYNSPLHF. CDR3 in DNA: TGTGCCAGCAGCTTGGGCACTTATAATTCACCCCTCCACTTT.

The V gene is TRBV9, the J gene TRBJ2-5; TRBD2 agrees at 10 bases. The J segment lost 2 bases and the V segment lost 2 bases, leaving 6 bases of the junction unmatched. Germline V CDR1 and CDR2: SGDLS, YYNGEE. This CDR3 is 16 amino acids long. The CDR3, as DNA: TGTGCCAGCAGCGTCGAAGGACTAGCGGCTCAAGAGACCCAGTACTTC. It encodes CASSVEGLAAQETQYF.

The chain uses TRBV18 and TRBJ2-2; TRBD1 agrees at 9 bases. The CDR3 is made up of 15 amino acids. V shed 6 bases and J 6 bases; nucleotides not matched to a gene: 8. Germline lookup yields CDR1 KGHSH and CDR2 LQKENI. CDR3 amino acids: CASSQWTGDAGELFF. CDR3 bases: TGTGCCAGCTCGCAATGGACAGGGGATGCCGGGGAGCTGTTTTTT.

The chain is built from TRBV25-1 and TRBJ1-6; maybe TRBD1 (5 bases). Germline lookup yields CDR1 MGHDK and CDR2 SYGVNS. Between the trimmed V and J ends, which lost 6 bases and 5 bases, there was a span of 11 bases. The CDR3 covers 14 residues. In DNA, the CDR3 is TGTGCCAGCAGGCAGACAGTGGATAATTCACCCCTCCACTTT. As protein: CASRQTVDNSPLHF.

This clonotype was seen a few times. CDR3 in DNA: TGTGCCAGCAGCCAATATGACAGGGTTGAACGGGCTGAAGCTTTCTTT. Encoded protein: CASSQYDRVERAEAFF. V and J are TRBV6-1 and TRBJ1-1; 7 nucleotides agree with TRBD1. Losses at the gene ends were 6 bases for V and 6 bases for J; bases not matched to a gene: 16. CDR1 and CDR2 from the germline V gene are MNHNS and SASEGT. This CDR3 is built from 16 residues.

V gene TRBV30 combines with J gene TRBJ2-3; unclear D gene. Germline CDR1 is GTSNPN and CDR2 is SVGIG (reference sequence). The CDR3 loop spans 15 amino acids. Trimming removed 2 bases at V and 6 bases at J, with 18 bases between. DNA of the CDR3: TGTGCCTGGAGTCTACATCCAGGTATAGGGGATACGCAGTATTTT. Amino acids: CAWSLHPGIGDTQYF.

Notes on this clonotype: This may be a read error: a much more frequent sequence differs by one nucleotide. The chain employs TRBV7-9 and TRBJ1-2, with 7 bases that match TRBD1. Germline V gene data show CDR1 as SEHNR and CDR2 as FQNEAQ (reference sequence). CDR3 length: 13 residues. After removal of 1 base from V and 7 bases from J, the junction contained 3 bases not matched to a gene. The CDR3 is CASSLGQGFGYTF. Here the CDR3 DNA reads TGTGCCAGCAGCTTAGGACAGGGTTTTGGCTACACCTTC.

Ten or more counts support this clonotype. This sequence joins TRBV4-1 and TRBJ2-1, with 9 bases that match TRBD2. The CDR3 loop spans 15 amino acids. Germline V gene lookup returns CDR1 MGHRA and CDR2 YSYEKL. V shed 0 bases and J 6 bases; nucleotides not matched to a gene: 3. The chain's CDR3 is CASSQDPTSGNEQFF. CDR3 DNA sequence: TGCGCCAGCAGCCAAGACCCGACTAGCGGCAATGAGCAGTTCTTC.

Regarding this clonotype: At one boundary the junction diverges from the germline segment, which might be a read error. This chain joins TRBV20-1 and TRBJ2-5, with D perhaps being TRBD1 or TRBD2 (6 bases each). Germline V gene sequence: CDR1 DFQATT, CDR2 SNEGSKA (reference sequence). This CDR3 comprises 11 residues. This CDR3 reads CSAAKGEAQYF. Here the CDR3 DNA reads TGCAGTGCGGCTAAGGGGGAGGCCCAGTACTTT.

This clonotype was recorded at least ten times. In DNA, the CDR3 is TGTGCCAGCAGCACGAGGCATATCACAGATACGCAGTATTTT. Residues: CASSTRHITDTQYF. This chain joins TRBV6-1 and TRBJ2-3; D is unresolved. V was pared by 6 bases and J by 2 bases, with 12 bases between. Germline loops: CDR1 MNHNS, CDR2 SASEGT. The CDR3 contains 14 residues.

This clonotype was counted at least ten times. The V call is TRBV20-1, the J call TRBJ1-5, with D perhaps matching TRBD1 (5 bases). Germline V gene sequence: CDR1 DFQATT, CDR2 SNEGSKA (reference sequence). The ends were cut back, 1 base at V and 5 bases at J, with 12 bases in the middle. The CDR3 loop spans 14 amino acids. This CDR3 is CSARGKGRDQPQHF. As DNA, the CDR3 is TGCAGTGCTAGAGGGAAGGGGCGCGATCAGCCCCAGCATTTT.